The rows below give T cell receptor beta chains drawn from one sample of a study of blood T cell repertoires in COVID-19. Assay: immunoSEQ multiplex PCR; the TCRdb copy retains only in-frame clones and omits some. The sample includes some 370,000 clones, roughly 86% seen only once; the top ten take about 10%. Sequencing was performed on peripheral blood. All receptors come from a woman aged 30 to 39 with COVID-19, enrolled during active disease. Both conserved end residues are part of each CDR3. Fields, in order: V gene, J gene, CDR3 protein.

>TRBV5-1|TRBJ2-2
CASSSLRETGELFF
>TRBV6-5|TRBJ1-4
CASSYSGTGDEKLFF
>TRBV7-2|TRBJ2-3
CASSLLTDTQYF
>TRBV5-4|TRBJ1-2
CASSSSGTVNNYGYTF
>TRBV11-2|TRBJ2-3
CASSLGLAGGTDTQYF
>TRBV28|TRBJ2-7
CASSPLAGYEQYF
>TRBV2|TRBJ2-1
CASRATGTGVEQFF
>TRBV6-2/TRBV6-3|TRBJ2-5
CASSYLGGQETQYF
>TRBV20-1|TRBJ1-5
CSASTVVGARQPQHF
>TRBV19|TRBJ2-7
CASSPGSINEQYF
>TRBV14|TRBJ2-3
CASSQGWANTQYF
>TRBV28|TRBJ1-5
CASRAGTGSNQPQHF
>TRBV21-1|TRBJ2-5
CASSNGRLAGRRETQYF
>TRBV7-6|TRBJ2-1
CASSLVPSRGRSYNEQFF
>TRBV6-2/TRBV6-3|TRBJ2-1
CASSRSGSGNEQFF
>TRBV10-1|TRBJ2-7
CASSDSRAYEQYF
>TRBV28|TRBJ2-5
CASSFGGPSEETQYF
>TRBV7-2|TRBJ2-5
CASSPIVAEETQYF
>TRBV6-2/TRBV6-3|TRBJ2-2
CASSYSDREGTGELFF
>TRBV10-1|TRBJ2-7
CASTGVRYEQYF
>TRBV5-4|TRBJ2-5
CASSPDLGGQETQYF
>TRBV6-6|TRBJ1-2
CASSLGQGVSNYGYTF
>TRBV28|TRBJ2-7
CASSFSGIGEQYF
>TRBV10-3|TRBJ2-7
CAISDPGRDHSYEQYF
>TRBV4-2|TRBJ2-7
CASSQDLTSGSYEQYF
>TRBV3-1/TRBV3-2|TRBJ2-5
CASSQLAGGETQYF
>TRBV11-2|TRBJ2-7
CASSPAFGISYEQYF
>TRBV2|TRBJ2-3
CASSDGLAGTDTQYF
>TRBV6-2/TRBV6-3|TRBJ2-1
CASSYSRTSSYNEQFF
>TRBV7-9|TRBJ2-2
CASSLGQGENTGELFF
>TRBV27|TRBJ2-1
CASSWGPGPLYNEQFF
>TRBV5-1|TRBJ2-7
CASSSPGQIAGEQYF